The rows below give T cell receptor beta chains drawn from one sample of a study of OX40 agonist ivuxolimab in advanced cancers. Repertoires were generated with immunoSEQ multiplex PCR, while TCRdb's copy carries only in-frame clones and drops some. Of tens of thousands of clones listed, around 83% were seen once; the top ten hold about 1%. The sequencing here drew on CD4+ or CD8+ T cells sorted from blood, taken in a trial of the OX40 agonist ivuxolimab. The receptors here all came from an adult with an advanced solid tumor such as melanoma, head and neck, liver or kidney cancer. Both conserved end residues are part of each CDR3. Each record gives: clone size, J gene, V gene, D gene, CDR3 protein, CDR3 DNA. D genes are given only for firm matches. Clone size appears in some rows only: once, few, many, or a class for an expanded clone.

NA,TRBJ2-7,TRBV5-1,NA,CASTPGDLGGTGEQYF,TGCGCCAGCACTCCGGGGGATTTAGGGGGAACGGGCGAGCAGTACTTC
NA,TRBJ2-1,TRBV6-1,NA,CASRRLGNEQFF,TGTGCCAGCAGACGACTAGGCAATGAGCAGTTCTTC
NA,TRBJ1-5,TRBV18,NA,CASSQIENQPQHF,TGTGCCAGCTCACAAATAGAAAATCAGCCCCAGCATTTT
few,TRBJ1-5,TRBV19,TRBD1,CASSRDRDQPQHF,TGTGCCAGTAGTAGGGACAGGGATCAGCCCCAGCATTTT
NA,TRBJ2-6,TRBV7-3,TRBD2,CASSIGTSGRLRGGANVLTF,TGTGCCAGCAGCATCGGGACTAGCGGGAGGTTACGTGGAGGGGCCAACGTCCTGACTTTC
NA,TRBJ2-3,TRBV5-4,TRBD2,CASSLGGTSRTSTDTQYF,TGTGCCAGCAGCTTGGGAGGGACTAGCAGAACTAGCACAGATACGCAGTATTTT
NA,TRBJ1-4,TRBV5-4,NA,CASSRTDATNEKLFF,TGTGCCAGCAGCAGGACGGATGCAACTAATGAAAAACTGTTTTTT
few,TRBJ2-1,TRBV18,TRBD2,CASSPPGLAGNNEQFF,TGTGCCAGCTCACCACCGGGACTAGCGGGTAACAATGAGCAGTTCTTC
NA,TRBJ2-7,TRBV27,TRBD2,CASSFSPGTSGAYEQYF,TGTGCCAGCAGTTTCTCACCCGGGACTAGCGGAGCCTACGAGCAGTACTTC
NA,TRBJ2-1,TRBV14,TRBD2,CASSQGWGLAEYNEQFF,TGTGCCAGCAGCCAAGGTTGGGGACTAGCGGAGTACAATGAGCAGTTCTTC
NA,TRBJ1-4,TRBV7-3,NA,CASRGAGTNEKLFF,TGTGCCAGCCGAGGGGCAGGGACTAATGAAAAACTGTTTTTT
NA,TRBJ1-2,TRBV6-6,TRBD1,CASSYSQGQGFYGYTF,TGTGCCAGCAGTTACAGTCAGGGACAGGGTTTTTATGGCTACACCTTC
NA,TRBJ2-2,TRBV19,TRBD2,CASSISLAADTGELFF,TGTGCCAGTAGTATTTCCCTAGCGGCCGACACCGGGGAGCTGTTTTTT
once,TRBJ1-2,TRBV5-1,NA,CASSPGASLNYGYTF,TGCGCCAGCAGCCCCGGGGCCTCTCTTAACTATGGCTACACCTTC
NA,TRBJ1-5,TRBV2,TRBD1,CASSEGTEPQPQHF,TGTGCCAGCAGTGAGGGGACAGAACCTCAGCCCCAGCATTTT
NA,TRBJ2-1,TRBV6-4,TRBD2,CASRTGLAGGSSYNEQFF,TGTGCCAGCAGGACGGGGCTAGCGGGAGGAAGCTCCTACAATGAGCAGTTCTTC
NA,TRBJ2-5,TRBV28,NA,CASRQTGRETQYF,TGTGCCAGCAGGCAGACAGGGAGGGAGACCCAGTACTTC
NA,TRBJ2-5,TRBV7-7,NA,CASSLASSGTQYF,TGTGCCAGCAGCTTAGCGTCTTCGGGAACCCAGTACTTC
NA,TRBJ1-1,TRBV6-1,NA,CASSEVVTGTEAFF,TGTGCCAGCAGTGAAGTGGTTACTGGGACTGAAGCTTTCTTT
once,TRBJ2-2,TRBV14,TRBD1,CASSTGTGMNTGELFF,TGTGCCAGCAGCACCGGGACAGGGATGAACACCGGGGAGCTGTTTTTT
NA,TRBJ1-6,TRBV7-9,NA,CASSLNQGRSPLHF,TGTGCCAGCAGCTTAAACCAGGGCCGATCACCCCTCCACTTT
NA,TRBJ1-2,TRBV19,NA,CASRILEGYTF,TGTGCCAGTAGGATCCTAGAGGGCTACACCTTC
NA,TRBJ2-6,TRBV5-1,NA,CASSDSPAGANVLTF,TGCGCCAGCAGCGACAGCCCTGCTGGGGCCAACGTCCTGACTTTC
NA,TRBJ1-5,TRBV6-5,NA,CASSYSPGPNQPQHF,TGTGCCAGCAGTTACTCCCCCGGACCAAATCAGCCCCAGCATTTT
NA,TRBJ2-7,TRBV4-3,TRBD1,CASSYSWDRDYEQYF,TGCGCCAGCAGCTACTCCTGGGACAGGGACTACGAGCAGTACTTC
NA,TRBJ1-1,TRBV11-3,NA,CASSFGQYTEAFF,TGTGCCAGCAGCTTCGGACAGTACACTGAAGCTTTCTTT
NA,TRBJ2-7,TRBV29-1,NA,CSVTLQSTYEQYF,TGCAGCGTTACGCTCCAATCTACCTACGAGCAGTACTTC
NA,TRBJ2-5,TRBV18,NA,CASSPPGFEETQYF,TGTGCCAGCTCACCACCAGGATTCGAAGAGACCCAGTACTTC
NA,TRBJ2-1,TRBV29-1,NA,CSVVGVGQFF,TGCAGCGTTGTCGGTGTGGGGCAGTTCTTC
NA,TRBJ2-1,TRBV14,NA,CASSHRENMNEQFF,TGTGCCAGCAGCCACCGGGAGAATATGAATGAGCAGTTCTTC
NA,TRBJ1-1,TRBV28,TRBD1,CATIQGAIFYTEAFF,TGTGCCACCATACAGGGGGCGATTTTTTACACTGAAGCTTTCTTT
few,TRBJ1-4,TRBV6-6,NA,CASSLVNNEKLFF,TGTGCCAGCAGTTTGGTCAATAATGAAAAACTGTTTTTT
NA,TRBJ1-5,TRBV19,NA,CASSWDKNSNQPQHF,TGTGCCAGTAGTTGGGACAAAAATAGCAATCAGCCCCAGCATTTT
NA,TRBJ2-5,TRBV14,TRBD1,CASSDRGGGETQYF,TGTGCCAGCAGCGACAGGGGTGGAGGCGAGACCCAGTACTTC
NA,TRBJ2-3,TRBV2,NA,CASRNRQAQPQGDTQYF,TGTGCCAGCAGAAATAGACAGGCCCAACCTCAAGGAGATACGCAGTATTTT
NA,TRBJ1-2,TRBV9,NA,CASSVAGSFLKGGYTF,TGTGCCAGCAGCGTAGCAGGCTCCTTCTTGAAGGGTGGCTACACCTTC
NA,TRBJ2-7,TRBV9,TRBD2,CASSERTSGYEQYF,TGTGCCAGCAGCGAAAGGACTAGCGGCTACGAGCAGTACTTC
NA,TRBJ1-1,TRBV4-3,NA,CASSQDRSGFTEAFF,TGCGCCAGCAGCCAAGACAGGTCGGGCTTCACTGAAGCTTTCTTT
NA,TRBJ2-7,TRBV6-1,TRBD2,CASSQSGSEGYEQYF,TGTGCCAGCAGCCAGAGCGGGAGCGAGGGATACGAGCAGTACTTC
NA,TRBJ2-4,TRBV5-4,NA,CASSPEASGSVKGNIQYF,TGTGCCAGCAGTCCGGAGGCGAGCGGGTCCGTTAAAGGGAACATTCAGTACTTC
once,TRBJ2-7,TRBV28,NA,CASSARPQHLSYEQYF,TGTGCCAGCAGTGCCCGTCCCCAACACCTCTCCTACGAGCAGTACTTC
NA,TRBJ2-7,TRBV30,NA,CAGRWGAHYEQYF,TGTGCGGGCCGTTGGGGAGCCCACTACGAGCAGTACTTC
NA,TRBJ2-1,TRBV27,TRBD2,CASRKGTSGNNEQFF,TGTGCCAGCAGAAAAGGGACTAGCGGGAACAATGAGCAGTTCTTC
NA,TRBJ1-4,TRBV5-8,NA,CASSLAGSGEKLFF,TGTGCCAGCAGCTTGGCAGGGTCGGGTGAAAAACTGTTTTTT
few,TRBJ1-1,TRBV7-9,TRBD1,CASSLTGTEEAFF,TGTGCCAGCAGCTTAACCGGGACAGAGGAAGCTTTCTTT
NA,TRBJ1-1,TRBV2,NA,CASILPYGNTEAFF,TGTGCCAGCATTCTACCTTATGGGAACACTGAAGCTTTCTTT
NA,TRBJ1-4,TRBV18,NA,CASSPGTEKNEKLFF,TGTGCCAGCTCACCAGGAACGGAAAAAAATGAAAAACTGTTTTTT
NA,TRBJ2-3,TRBV29-1,NA,CSVAPLRDTQYF,TGCAGCGTTGCCCCCCTTAGGGATACGCAGTATTTT
NA,TRBJ2-7,TRBV6-6,TRBD2,CASSSRLAGSSYEQYF,TGTGCCAGCAGTTCCCGACTAGCGGGTAGCTCCTACGAGCAGTACTTC
NA,TRBJ2-3,TRBV2,TRBD1,CASSETGITDTQYF,TGTGCCAGCAGTGAGACAGGGATCACAGATACGCAGTATTTT
NA,TRBJ1-2,TRBV6-5,NA,CASRRTVPPNYGYTF,TGTGCCAGCAGGCGGACGGTGCCCCCTAACTATGGCTACACCTTC
NA,TRBJ1-3,TRBV19,NA,CASKQGGGNTIYF,TGTGCCAGTAAACAGGGAGGAGGAAACACCATATATTTT
NA,TRBJ2-7,TRBV5-5,TRBD1,CASSPGTGPSYEQYF,TGTGCCAGCAGCCCAGGGACAGGACCCTCCTACGAGCAGTACTTC
NA,TRBJ1-1,TRBV6-1,NA,CASSGGQWVTKSEAFF,TGTGCCAGCAGTGGTGGACAGTGGGTGACAAAGAGTGAAGCTTTCTTT
NA,TRBJ1-2,TRBV28,NA,CASSLSGNNYGYTF,TGTGCCAGCAGTTTATCCGGGAATAACTATGGCTACACCTTC
NA,TRBJ2-4,TRBV7-2,NA,CASSLVGVAAQNIQYF,TGTGCCAGCAGCTTAGTTGGTGTAGCGGCTCAAAACATTCAGTACTTC